The clone carrying this T cell receptor (beta chain) was recorded only once. Germline V lookup: CDR1 SGHRS, CDR2 YFSETQ. With 5 bases removed from V and 5 bases from J, the gap between germline ends came to 17 bases. The CDR3 has 15 residues. This sample is drawn from a study of blood T cell repertoires in COVID-19. TCRdb's copy holds only in-frame clones and misses some; the assay was immunoSEQ multiplex PCR. Of some 180,000 clones in the sample, more than 80% are singletons; the top ten hold approximately 7%. The sequencing input was peripheral blood. The TCR originated in a human donor in a cohort sampled during active COVID-19. The chain uses TRBV5-1 and TRBJ2-1, with D possibly matching TRBD1 (8 bases). For the CDR3, the DNA is TGCGCCAGCAGTCGGGGAGGGACAGGTGACAATGAGCAGTTCTTC. As protein: CASSRGGTGDNEQFF.